This T cell receptor (beta chain) originates from a study of blood T cell repertoires in COVID-19. Libraries were prepared by immunoSEQ multiplex PCR; TCRdb keeps only in-frame clonotypes and omits some of them. The sample lists approximately 300,000 clones; approximately 81% were seen once. Deletions cut 4 bases from V and 8 bases from J, with 9 bases between. This CDR3 has 13 residues. In germline, CDR1 is MDHEN, CDR2 SYDVKM. The chain links TRBV28 to TRBJ1-6; tentative D call: TRBD1 (5 bases). This TCR came from a woman between 25 and 40 years old who had been exposed to COVID-19. Sequencing was done on a sample of PBMCs or T cells enriched from blood (not recorded which). The CDR3 sequence: CASSWRGHSPLHF. The CDR3 nucleotides are TGTGCCAGCAGTTGGAGGGGTCATTCACCCCTCCACTTT.